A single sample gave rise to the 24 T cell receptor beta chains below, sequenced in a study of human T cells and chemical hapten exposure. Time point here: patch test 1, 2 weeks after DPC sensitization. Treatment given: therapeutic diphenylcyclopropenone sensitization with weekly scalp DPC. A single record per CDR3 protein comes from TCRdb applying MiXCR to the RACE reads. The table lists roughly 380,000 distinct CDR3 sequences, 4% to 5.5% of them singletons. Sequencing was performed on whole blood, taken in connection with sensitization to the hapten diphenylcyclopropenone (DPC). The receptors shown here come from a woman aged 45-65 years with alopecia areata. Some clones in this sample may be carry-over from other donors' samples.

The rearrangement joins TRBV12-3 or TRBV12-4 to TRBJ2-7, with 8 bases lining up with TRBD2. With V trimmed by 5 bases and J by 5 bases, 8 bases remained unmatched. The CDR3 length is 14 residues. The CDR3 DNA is TGTGCCAGCAGTCGGACTAGCTCTAACCACGAGCAGTACTTC. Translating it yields CASSRTSSNHEQYF.

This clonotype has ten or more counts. This CDR3 reads CSASQGLSNQPQHF. The CDR3 bases are TGCAGTGCTTCGCAGGGGCTGAGCAATCAGCCCCAGCATTTT. J is TRBJ1-5 and V is TRBV20-1; tentative D call: TRBD1 (6 bases). The CDR3 is 14 amino acids. The germline CDR1 and CDR2 sequences are DFQATT and SNEGSKA (reference sequence). V was shortened by 5 bases and J by 1 base, with 12 bases between the two germline ends.

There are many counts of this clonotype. As DNA, the CDR3 is TGTGCCAGCTCTCCCGTCCCGGGACAGAACACTGAAGCTTTCTTT. Translation: CASSPVPGQNTEAFF. The chain carries TRBV18 and TRBJ1-1, with a possible D match to TRBD1 (6 bases). CDR3 length: 15 amino acids. V was clipped by 6 bases and J by 1 base, with 15 bases between them. Germline V gives CDR1 KGHSH, CDR2 LQKENI.

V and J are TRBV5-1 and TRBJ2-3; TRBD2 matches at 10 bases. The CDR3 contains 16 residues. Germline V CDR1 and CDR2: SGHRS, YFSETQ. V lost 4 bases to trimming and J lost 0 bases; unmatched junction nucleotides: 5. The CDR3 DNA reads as TGCGCCAGCAGCCGCTGGACTAGCGGAAGCACAGATACGCAGTATTTT. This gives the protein CASSRWTSGSTDTQYF.

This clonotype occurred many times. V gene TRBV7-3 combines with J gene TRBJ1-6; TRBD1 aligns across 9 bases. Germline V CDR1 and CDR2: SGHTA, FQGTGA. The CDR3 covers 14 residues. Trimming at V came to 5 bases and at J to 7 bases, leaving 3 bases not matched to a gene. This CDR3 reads CASSLGTGNSPLHF. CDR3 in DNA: TGTGCCAGCAGCCTAGGGACAGGGAATTCACCCCTCCACTTT.

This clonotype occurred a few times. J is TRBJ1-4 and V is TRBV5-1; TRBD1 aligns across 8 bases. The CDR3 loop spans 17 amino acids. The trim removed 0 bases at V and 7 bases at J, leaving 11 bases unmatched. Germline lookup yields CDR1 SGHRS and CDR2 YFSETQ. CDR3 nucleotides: TGCGCCAGCAGCTTGGAGACAGGGGCACCGGCCCGTGAAAAACTGTTTTTT. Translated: CASSLETGAPAREKLFF.

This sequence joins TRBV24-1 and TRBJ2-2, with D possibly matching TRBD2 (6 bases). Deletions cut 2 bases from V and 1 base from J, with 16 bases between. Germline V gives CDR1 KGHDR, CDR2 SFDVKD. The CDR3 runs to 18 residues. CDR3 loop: CATSDSIAVLGNTGELFF. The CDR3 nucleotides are TGTGCCACCAGTGATTCAATAGCGGTCTTGGGGAACACCGGGGAGCTGTTTTTT.

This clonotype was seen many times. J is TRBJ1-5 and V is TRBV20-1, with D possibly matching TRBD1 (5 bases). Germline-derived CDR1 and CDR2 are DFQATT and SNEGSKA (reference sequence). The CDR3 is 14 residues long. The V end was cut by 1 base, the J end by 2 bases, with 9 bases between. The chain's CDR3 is CSARVGVGNQPQHF. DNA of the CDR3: TGCAGTGCTAGAGTAGGGGTTGGCAATCAGCCCCAGCATTTT.

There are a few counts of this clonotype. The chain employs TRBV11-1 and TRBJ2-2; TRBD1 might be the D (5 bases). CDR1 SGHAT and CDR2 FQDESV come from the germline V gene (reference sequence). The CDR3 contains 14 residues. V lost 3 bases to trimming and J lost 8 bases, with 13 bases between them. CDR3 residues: CASSFLRGEGELFF. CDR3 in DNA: TGTGCCAGCAGCTTCTTAAGGGGCGAAGGGGAGCTGTTTTTT.

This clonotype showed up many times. The CDR3 DNA follows: TGTGCCAGCTCAGCTACAGGGACCTATAATTCACCCCTCCACTTT. Amino acid sequence: CASSATGTYNSPLHF. This chain uses TRBV18 with TRBJ1-6; perhaps TRBD1 as D (6 bases). V was pared by 5 bases and J by 2 bases, with 10 bases between. This CDR3 contains 15 residues. Germline lookup yields CDR1 KGHSH and CDR2 LQKENI.

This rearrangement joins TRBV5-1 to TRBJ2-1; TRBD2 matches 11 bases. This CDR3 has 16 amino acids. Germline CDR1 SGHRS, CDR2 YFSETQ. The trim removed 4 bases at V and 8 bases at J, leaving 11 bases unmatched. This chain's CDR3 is CASSRSLAGGGDEQFF. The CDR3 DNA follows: TGCGCCAGCAGCCGTTCTCTAGCGGGAGGAGGGGATGAGCAGTTCTTC.

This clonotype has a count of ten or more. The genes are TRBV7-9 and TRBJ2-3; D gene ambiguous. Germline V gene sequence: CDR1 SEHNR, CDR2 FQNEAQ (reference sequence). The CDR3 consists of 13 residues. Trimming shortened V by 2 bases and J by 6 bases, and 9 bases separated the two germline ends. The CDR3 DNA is TGTGCCAGCAGCTTATCGGGCAGCGATACGCAGTATTTT. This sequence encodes CASSLSGSDTQYF.

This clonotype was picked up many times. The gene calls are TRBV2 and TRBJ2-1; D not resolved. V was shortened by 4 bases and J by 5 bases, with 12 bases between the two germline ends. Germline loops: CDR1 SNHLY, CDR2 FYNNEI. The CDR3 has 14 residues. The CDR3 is CASSGGLLDNEQFF. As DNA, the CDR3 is TGTGCCAGCAGTGGAGGTCTTCTAGACAATGAGCAGTTCTTC.

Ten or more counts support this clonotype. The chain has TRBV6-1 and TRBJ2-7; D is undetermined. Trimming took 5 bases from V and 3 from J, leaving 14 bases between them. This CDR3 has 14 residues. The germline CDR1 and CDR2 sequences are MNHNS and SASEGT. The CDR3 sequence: CASSPSRSFYEQYF. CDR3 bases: TGTGCCAGCAGTCCTAGTAGGTCCTTCTACGAGCAGTACTTC.

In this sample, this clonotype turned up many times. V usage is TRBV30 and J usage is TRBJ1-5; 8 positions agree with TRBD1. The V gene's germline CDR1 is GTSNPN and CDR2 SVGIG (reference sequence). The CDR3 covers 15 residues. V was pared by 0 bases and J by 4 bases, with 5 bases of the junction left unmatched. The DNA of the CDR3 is TGTGCCTGGAGTGTAAAGACAGGGGTAAATCAGCCCCAGCATTTT. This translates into CAWSVKTGVNQPQHF.

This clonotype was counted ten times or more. The CDR3 DNA is TGCGCCAGCAGCTTGGACGGGACTACCACAGATACGCAGTATTTT. Translation gives CASSLDGTTTDTQYF. V gene TRBV5-1 combines with J gene TRBJ2-3; 7 bases match TRBD2. CDR3 length equals 15 residues. Germline-derived CDR1 and CDR2 are SGHRS and YFSETQ. Trimming cost V 0 bases and J 2 bases; bases outside gene matches: 3.

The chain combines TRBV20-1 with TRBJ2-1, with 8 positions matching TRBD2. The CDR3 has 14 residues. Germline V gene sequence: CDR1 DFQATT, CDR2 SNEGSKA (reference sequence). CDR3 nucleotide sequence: TGCAGCGTCCCAGGCGGGAGGTCCTACAATGAGCAGTTCTTC. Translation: CSVPGGRSYNEQFF.

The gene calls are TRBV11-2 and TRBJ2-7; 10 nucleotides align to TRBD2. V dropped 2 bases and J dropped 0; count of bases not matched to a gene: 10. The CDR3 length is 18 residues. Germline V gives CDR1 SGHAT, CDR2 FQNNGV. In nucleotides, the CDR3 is TGTGCCAGCAGCTTATGCCAGCGGGAGGGCGGATTCTCCTACGAGCAGTACTTC. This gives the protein CASSLCQREGGFSYEQYF.

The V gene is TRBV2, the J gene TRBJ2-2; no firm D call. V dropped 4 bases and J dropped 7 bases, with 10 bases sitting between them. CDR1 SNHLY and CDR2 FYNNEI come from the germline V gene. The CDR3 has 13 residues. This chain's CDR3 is CASSVFSGGELFF. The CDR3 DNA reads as TGTGCCAGCAGTGTGTTTTCCGGCGGGGAGCTGTTTTTT.

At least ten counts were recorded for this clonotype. Here the CDR3 DNA reads TGTGCCAGCAGCGTAGGGACGGGGACCCGCGCCTACGAGCAGTACTTC. Translation gives CASSVGTGTRAYEQYF. The V call is TRBV9, the J call TRBJ2-7; tentatively, D is TRBD1 or TRBD2 (5 bases each). V lost 0 bases and J 2 bases, leaving 15 bases between the germline ends. The CDR3 is made up of 16 amino acids. Looked up from germline, CDR1 is SGDLS and CDR2 is YYNGEE.

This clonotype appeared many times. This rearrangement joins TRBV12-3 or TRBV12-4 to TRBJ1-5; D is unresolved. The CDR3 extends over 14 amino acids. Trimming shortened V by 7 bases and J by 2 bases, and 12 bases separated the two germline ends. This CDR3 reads CASTTGQGNQPQHF. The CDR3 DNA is TGTGCCAGCACCACCGGGCAAGGCAATCAGCCCCAGCATTTT.

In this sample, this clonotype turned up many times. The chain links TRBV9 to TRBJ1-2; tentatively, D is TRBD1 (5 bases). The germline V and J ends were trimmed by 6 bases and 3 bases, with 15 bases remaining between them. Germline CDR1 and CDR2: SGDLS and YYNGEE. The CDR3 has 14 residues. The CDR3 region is CASTGASFHYGYTF. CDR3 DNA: TGTGCCAGCACTGGGGCCTCCTTCCACTATGGCTACACCTTC.

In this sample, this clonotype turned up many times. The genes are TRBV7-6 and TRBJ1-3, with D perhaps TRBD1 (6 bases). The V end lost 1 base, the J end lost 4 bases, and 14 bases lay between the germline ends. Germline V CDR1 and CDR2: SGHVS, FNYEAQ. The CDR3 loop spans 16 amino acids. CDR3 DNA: TGTGCCAGCAGCTTAGGGGACACATGGTCCGGAAACACCATATATTTT. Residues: CASSLGDTWSGNTIYF.

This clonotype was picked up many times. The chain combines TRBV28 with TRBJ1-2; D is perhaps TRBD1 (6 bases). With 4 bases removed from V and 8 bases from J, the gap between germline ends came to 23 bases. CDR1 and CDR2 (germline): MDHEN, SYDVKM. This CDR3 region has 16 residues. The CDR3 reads CASSSPSIRGGSGYTF. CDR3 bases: TGTGCCAGCAGTTCCCCCTCAATCAGGGGTGGGTCGGGCTACACCTTC.